One and the same sample provided the 5 T cell receptor beta chains below, sequenced in a study of OX40 agonist ivuxolimab in advanced cancers. Sequenced by immunoSEQ multiplex PCR; TCRdb stores in-frame clones only, minus some. The table shows roughly 35,000 clones, with around 82% occurring only once. The sample in question was CD4+ or CD8+ T cells sorted from blood, obtained in a trial of the OX40 agonist ivuxolimab. These receptors were obtained from an adult with an advanced solid tumor such as melanoma, head and neck, liver or kidney cancer.

V and J are TRBV6-5 and TRBJ2-3; 8 nucleotides agree with TRBD2. With 4 bases clipped from V and 1 base from J, the junction kept 7 bases outside the gene matches. This CDR3 spans 16 amino acids. Germline V CDR1 and CDR2: MNHEY, SVGAGI. The CDR3 sequence: CASSFERGLGTDTQYF. In DNA form, the CDR3 reads TGTGCCAGCAGTTTCGAGCGGGGGTTGGGCACAGATACGCAGTATTTT.

The chain uses TRBV9 and TRBJ2-3, with D maybe TRBD2 (7 bases). The germline CDR1 and CDR2 sequences are SGDLS and YYNGEE. Deletions cut 0 bases from V and 4 bases from J, with 15 bases between. The CDR3 has 16 residues. This CDR3 is CASSVEGGGGADTQYF. CDR3 in DNA: TGTGCCAGCAGCGTAGAGGGAGGCGGGGGCGCAGATACGCAGTATTTT.

The chain employs TRBV5-1 and TRBJ1-1; D is undetermined. The germline V gene encodes CDR1 SGHRS and CDR2 YFSETQ. V lost 6 bases and J 3 bases, leaving 21 bases between the germline ends. The length of the CDR3 is 16 residues. The CDR3 bases are TGCGCCAGCATCTTAGGGATTTTCGGTTTGGACACTGAAGCTTTCTTT. As protein: CASILGIFGLDTEAFF.

This chain connects TRBV5-6 to TRBJ1-2; D gene uncertain. The V gene lost 3 bases and the J gene lost 2 bases, with 5 bases spanning the gap. Germline V CDR1 and CDR2: SGHDT, YYEEEE. This CDR3 comprises 12 residues. Written as DNA, the CDR3 is TGTGCCAGCAGCTATCGGAACTATGGCTACACCTTC. Amino acid sequence: CASSYRNYGYTF.

The rearrangement uses TRBV11-2 and TRBJ1-2; weak D call: TRBD1 (6 bases). V lost 2 bases and J 5 bases, leaving 6 bases between the germline ends. The CDR3 spans 12 residues. The germline gives CDR1 SGHAT, CDR2 FQNNGV. The chain's CDR3 is CASSLQGYGYTF. CDR3 bases: TGTGCCAGCAGCTTACAGGGGTATGGCTACACCTTC.